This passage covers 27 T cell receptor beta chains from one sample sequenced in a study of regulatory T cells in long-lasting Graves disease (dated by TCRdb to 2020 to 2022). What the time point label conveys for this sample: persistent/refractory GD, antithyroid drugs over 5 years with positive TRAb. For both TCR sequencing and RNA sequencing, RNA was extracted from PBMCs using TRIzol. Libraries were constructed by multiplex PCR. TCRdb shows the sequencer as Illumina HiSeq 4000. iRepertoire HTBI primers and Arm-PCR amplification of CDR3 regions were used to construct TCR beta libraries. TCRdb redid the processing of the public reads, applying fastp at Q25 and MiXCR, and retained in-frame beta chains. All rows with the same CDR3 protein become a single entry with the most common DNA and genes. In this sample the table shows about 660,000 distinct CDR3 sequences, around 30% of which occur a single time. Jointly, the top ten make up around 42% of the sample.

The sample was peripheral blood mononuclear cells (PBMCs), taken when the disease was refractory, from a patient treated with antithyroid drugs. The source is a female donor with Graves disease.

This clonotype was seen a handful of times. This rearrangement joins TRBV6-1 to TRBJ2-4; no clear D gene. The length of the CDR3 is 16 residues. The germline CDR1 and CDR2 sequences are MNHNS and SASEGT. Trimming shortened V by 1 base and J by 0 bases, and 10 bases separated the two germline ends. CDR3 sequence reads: CASSEGGYLAKNIQYF. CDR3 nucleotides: TGTGCCAGCAGTGAAGGGGGATACTTAGCCAAAAACATTCAGTACTTC.

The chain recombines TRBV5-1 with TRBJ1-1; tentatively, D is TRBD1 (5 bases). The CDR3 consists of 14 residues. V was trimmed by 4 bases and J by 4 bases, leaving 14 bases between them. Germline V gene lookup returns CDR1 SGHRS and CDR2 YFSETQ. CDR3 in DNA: TGCGCCAGCAGCGCGTATCCCGGGGGCACTGAAGCTTTCTTT. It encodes CASSAYPGGTEAFF.

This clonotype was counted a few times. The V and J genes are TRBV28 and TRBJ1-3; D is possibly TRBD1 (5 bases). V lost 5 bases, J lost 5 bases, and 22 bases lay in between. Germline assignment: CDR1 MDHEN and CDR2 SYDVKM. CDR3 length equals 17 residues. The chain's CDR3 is CASSTPGRLYGRNTIYF. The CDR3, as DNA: TGTGCCAGCAGTACCCCGGGACGGTTATATGGTCGAAACACCATATATTTT.

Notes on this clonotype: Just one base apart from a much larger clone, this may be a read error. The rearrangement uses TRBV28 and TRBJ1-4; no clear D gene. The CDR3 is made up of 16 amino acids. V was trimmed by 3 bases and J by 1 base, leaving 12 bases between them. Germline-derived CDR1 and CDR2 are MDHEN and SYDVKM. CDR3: CASSLNVWGTNEKLFF. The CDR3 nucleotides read TGTGCCAGCAGTTTGAATGTGTGGGGAACTAATGAAAAACTGTTTTTT.

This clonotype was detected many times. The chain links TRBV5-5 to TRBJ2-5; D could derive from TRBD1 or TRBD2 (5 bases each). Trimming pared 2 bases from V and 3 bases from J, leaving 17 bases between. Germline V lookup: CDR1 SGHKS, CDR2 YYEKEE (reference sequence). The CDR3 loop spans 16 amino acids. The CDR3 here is CASSFSPSGGEETQYF. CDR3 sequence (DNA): TGTGCCAGCAGCTTTTCGCCCAGTGGGGGTGAAGAGACCCAGTACTTC.

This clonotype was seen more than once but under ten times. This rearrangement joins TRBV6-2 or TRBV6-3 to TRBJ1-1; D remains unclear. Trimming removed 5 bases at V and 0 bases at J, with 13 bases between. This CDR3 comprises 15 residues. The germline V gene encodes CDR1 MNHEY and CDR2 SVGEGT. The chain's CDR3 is CASSEGPLVNTEAFF. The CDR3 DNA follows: TGTGCCAGCAGTGAAGGACCGTTAGTGAACACTGAAGCTTTCTTT.

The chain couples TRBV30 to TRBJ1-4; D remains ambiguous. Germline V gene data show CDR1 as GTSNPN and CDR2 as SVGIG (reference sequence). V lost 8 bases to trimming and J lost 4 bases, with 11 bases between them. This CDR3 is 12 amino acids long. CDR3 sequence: CAAHSYNEKLFF. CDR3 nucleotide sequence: TGTGCCGCTCATTCTTATAATGAAAAACTGTTTTTT. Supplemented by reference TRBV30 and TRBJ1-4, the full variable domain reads SQTIHQWPATLVQPVGSPLSLECTVEGTSNPNLYWYRQAAGRGLQLLFYSVGIGQISSEVPQNLSASRPQDRQFILSSKKLLLSDSGFYLCAAHSYNEKLFFGSGTQLSVL.

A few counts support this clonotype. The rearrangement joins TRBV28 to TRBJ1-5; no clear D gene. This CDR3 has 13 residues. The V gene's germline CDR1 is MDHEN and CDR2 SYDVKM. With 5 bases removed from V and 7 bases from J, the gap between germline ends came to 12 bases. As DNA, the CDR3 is TGTGCCAGCAGTCCCGTTGGAGGACAGCCCCAGCATTTT. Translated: CASSPVGGQPQHF.

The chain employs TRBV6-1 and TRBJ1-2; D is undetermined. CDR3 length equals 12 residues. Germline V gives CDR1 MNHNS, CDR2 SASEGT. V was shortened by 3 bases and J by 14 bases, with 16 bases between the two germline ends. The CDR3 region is CASSEQLPRRTF. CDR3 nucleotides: TGTGCCAGCAGTGAGCAGCTACCAAGGAGAACCTTC.

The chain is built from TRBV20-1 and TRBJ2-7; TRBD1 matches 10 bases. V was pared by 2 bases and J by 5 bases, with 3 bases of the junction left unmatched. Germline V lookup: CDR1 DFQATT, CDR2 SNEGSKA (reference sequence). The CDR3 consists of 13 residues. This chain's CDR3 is CSARRDRGHEQYF. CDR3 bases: TGCAGTGCTAGAAGGGACAGGGGCCACGAGCAGTACTTC.

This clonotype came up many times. The CDR3 region is CATSRVFSWTEAFF. The CDR3 DNA is TGTGCCACCAGCAGAGTTTTTTCGTGGACTGAAGCTTTCTTT. The rearrangement joins TRBV15 to TRBJ1-1; the D is unclear. Deletions cut 1 base from V and 5 bases from J, with 11 bases between. CDR3 length: 14 amino acids. Germline CDR1 LNHNV, CDR2 YYDKDF (reference sequence).

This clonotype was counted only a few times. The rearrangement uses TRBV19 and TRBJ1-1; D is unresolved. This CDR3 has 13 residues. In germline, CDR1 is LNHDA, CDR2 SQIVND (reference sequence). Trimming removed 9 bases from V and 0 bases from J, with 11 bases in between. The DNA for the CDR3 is TGTGCCAGCGACGACACCTTGAACACTGAAGCTTTCTTT. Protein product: CASDDTLNTEAFF. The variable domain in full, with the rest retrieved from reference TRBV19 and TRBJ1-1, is DGGITQSPKYLFRKEGQNVTLSCEQNLNHDAMYWYRQDPGQGLRLIYYSQIVNDFQKGDIAEGYSVSREKKESFPLTVTSAQKNPTAFYLCASDDTLNTEAFFGQGTRLTVV.

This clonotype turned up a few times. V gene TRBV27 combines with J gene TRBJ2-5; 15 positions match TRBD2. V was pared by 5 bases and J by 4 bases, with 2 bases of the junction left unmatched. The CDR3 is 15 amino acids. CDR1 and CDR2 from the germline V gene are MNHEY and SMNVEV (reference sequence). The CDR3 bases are TGTGCCAGCAGTAGGACTAGCGGGAGGGCAGAGACCCAGTACTTC. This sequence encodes CASSRTSGRAETQYF.

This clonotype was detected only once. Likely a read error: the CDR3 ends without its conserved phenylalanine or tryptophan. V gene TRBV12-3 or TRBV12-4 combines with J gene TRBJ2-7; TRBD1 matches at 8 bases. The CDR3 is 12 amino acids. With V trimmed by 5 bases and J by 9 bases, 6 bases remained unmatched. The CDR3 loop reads CASSADRAPQYL. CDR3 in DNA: TGTGCCAGCAGTGCGGACAGGGCTCCGCAGTACCTC.

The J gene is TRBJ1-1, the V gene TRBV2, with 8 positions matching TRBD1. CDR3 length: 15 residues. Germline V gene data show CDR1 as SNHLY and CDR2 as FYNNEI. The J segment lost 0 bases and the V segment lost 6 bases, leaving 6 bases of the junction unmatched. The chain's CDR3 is CASSSDRGLNTEAFF. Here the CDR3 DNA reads TGTGCCAGCAGCAGCGACAGGGGATTGAACACTGAAGCTTTCTTT.

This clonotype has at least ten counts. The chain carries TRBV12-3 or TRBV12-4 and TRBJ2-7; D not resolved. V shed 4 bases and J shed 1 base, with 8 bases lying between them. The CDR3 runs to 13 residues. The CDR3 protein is CASSSSDSYEQYF. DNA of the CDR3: TGTGCCAGCAGTTCTTCTGATTCCTACGAGCAGTACTTC.

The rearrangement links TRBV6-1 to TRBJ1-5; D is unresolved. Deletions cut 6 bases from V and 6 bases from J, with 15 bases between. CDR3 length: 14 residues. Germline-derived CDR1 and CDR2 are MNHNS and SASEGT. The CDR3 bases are TGTGCCAGCAGCCAAGGGCCGGTAGGTCAGCCCCAGCATTTT. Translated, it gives CASSQGPVGQPQHF.

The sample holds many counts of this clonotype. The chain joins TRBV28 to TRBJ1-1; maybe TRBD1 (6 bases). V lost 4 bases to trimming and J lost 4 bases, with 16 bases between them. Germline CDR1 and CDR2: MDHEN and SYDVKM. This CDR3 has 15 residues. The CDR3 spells CASSSHEGGGTEAFF. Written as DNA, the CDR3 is TGTGCCAGCAGTTCCCATGAAGGGGGAGGCACTGAAGCTTTCTTT.

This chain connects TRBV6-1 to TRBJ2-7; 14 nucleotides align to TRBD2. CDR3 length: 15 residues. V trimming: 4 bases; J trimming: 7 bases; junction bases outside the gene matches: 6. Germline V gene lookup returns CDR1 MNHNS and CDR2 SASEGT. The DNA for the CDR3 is TGTGCCAGCAGTGGGGGACTAGCGGGAGTCGGGGAGCAGTACTTC. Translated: CASSGGLAGVGEQYF.

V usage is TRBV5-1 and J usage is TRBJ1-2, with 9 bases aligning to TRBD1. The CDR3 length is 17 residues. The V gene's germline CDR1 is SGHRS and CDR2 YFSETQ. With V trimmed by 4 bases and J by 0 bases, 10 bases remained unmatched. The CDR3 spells CASSRSRDRESNYGYTF. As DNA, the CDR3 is TGCGCCAGCAGCCGTTCCCGGGACAGGGAGTCTAACTATGGCTACACCTTC.

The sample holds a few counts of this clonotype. CDR3 sequence reads: CASSPSTGGYEQYF. CDR3 DNA sequence: TGTGCCAGCAGTCCTTCGACAGGGGGTTACGAGCAGTACTTC. V gene TRBV7-3 combines with J gene TRBJ2-7; 9 bases align to TRBD1. The CDR3 contains 14 residues. The V segment lost 6 bases and the J segment 4 bases; nucleotides outside the gene matches: 7. CDR1 SGHTA and CDR2 FQGTGA come from the germline V gene.

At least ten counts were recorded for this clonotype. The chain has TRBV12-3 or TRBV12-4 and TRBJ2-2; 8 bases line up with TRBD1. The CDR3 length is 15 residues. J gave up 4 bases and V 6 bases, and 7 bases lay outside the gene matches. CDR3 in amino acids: CASRSGTGPTGELFF. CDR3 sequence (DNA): TGTGCCAGCAGATCCGGGACAGGTCCCACCGGGGAGCTGTTTTTT.

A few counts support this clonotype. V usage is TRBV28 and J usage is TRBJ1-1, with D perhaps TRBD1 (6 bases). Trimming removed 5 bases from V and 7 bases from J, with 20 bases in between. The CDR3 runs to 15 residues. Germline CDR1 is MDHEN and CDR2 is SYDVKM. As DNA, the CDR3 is TGTGCCAGCAGTCCCCCGAGGTCCAGGGGCAGTGAAGCTTTCTTT. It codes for CASSPPRSRGSEAFF.

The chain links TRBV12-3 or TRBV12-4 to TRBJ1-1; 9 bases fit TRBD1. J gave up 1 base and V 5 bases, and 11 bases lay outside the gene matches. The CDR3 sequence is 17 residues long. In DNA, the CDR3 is TGTGCCAGCAGTCCTAATACAGGGGGCCCGGGGAACACTGAAGCTTTCTTT. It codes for CASSPNTGGPGNTEAFF.

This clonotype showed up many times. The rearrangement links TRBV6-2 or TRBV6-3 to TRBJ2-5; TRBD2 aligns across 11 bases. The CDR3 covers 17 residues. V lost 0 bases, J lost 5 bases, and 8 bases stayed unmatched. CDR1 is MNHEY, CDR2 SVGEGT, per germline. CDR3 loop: CASSYSPASGRRETQYF. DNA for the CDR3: TGTGCCAGCAGTTACTCCCCGGCTAGCGGGAGGCGGGAGACCCAGTACTTC.

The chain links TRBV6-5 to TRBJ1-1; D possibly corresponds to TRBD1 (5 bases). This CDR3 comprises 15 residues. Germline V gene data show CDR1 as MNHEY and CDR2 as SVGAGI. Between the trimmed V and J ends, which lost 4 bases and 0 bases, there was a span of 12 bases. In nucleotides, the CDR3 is TGTGCCAGCAGTTTGACAGTAGACTTGAACACTGAAGCTTTCTTT. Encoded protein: CASSLTVDLNTEAFF.

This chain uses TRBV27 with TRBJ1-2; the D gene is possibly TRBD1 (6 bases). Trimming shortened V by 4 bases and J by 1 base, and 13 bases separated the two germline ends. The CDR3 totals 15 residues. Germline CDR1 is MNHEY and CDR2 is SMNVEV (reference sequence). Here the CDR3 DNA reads TGTGCCAGCAGTTACTCTGGGACAATTAACTATGGCTACACCTTC. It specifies CASSYSGTINYGYTF.